These 29 T cell receptor beta chains originate from one sample sequenced in a study of identical twins. TCRdb processed the 5' RACE reads anew with MiXCR; each CDR3 protein has one entry. The sample has about 330,000 distinct CDR3 sequences, over 9% seen once. The same data also went into a second study, on yellow fever vaccine responses in identical twins.

The material sequenced was CD8+ T cells sorted from blood. Receptors originate from a woman younger than 30 in good health.

This clonotype has just a few counts. The V call is TRBV7-9, the J call TRBJ2-3; 7 nucleotides agree with TRBD2. The CDR3 has 14 amino acids. With V trimmed by 1 base and J by 4 bases, 2 bases remained unmatched. Germline V CDR1 and CDR2: SEHNR, FQNEAQ (reference sequence). The CDR3 sequence: CASSLGGSSDTQYF. DNA for the CDR3: TGTGCCAGCAGCTTAGGCGGGAGTTCAGATACGCAGTATTTT.

This chain links TRBV6-4 with TRBJ1-6; 8 bases agree with TRBD1. Trimming at V came to 0 bases and at J to 7 bases, leaving 2 bases not matched to a gene. The CDR3 is made up of 15 amino acids. Germline V gene sequence: CDR1 MRHNA, CDR2 SNTAGT. The CDR3: CASSDSQGGNSPLHF. The CDR3 bases are TGTGCCAGCAGTGACTCACAGGGGGGGAATTCACCCCTCCACTTT.

This clonotype turned up a few times. The V gene is TRBV12-3 or TRBV12-4, the J gene TRBJ2-2; 11 nucleotides align to TRBD2. Trimming removed 7 bases from V and 7 bases from J; junction bases left unmatched: 8. This CDR3 has 15 residues. The CDR3 protein is CASTFYSGRVGELFF. In DNA, the CDR3 is TGTGCCAGCACCTTTTATAGCGGGAGGGTCGGGGAGCTGTTTTTT.

This clonotype was picked up a small number of times. The V call is TRBV20-1, the J call TRBJ2-7, with TRBD2 matching 13 bases. V gave up 7 bases and J gave up 2 bases; unmatched junction bases: 8. This CDR3 comprises 15 residues. Germline V CDR1 and CDR2: DFQATT, SNEGSKA (reference sequence). In nucleotides, the CDR3 is TGCAGTGTCCAATCCGGGACTAGCGGGACCTACGAGCAGTACTTC. Translated, it gives CSVQSGTSGTYEQYF.

This clonotype was counted between two and nine times. The chain has TRBV7-9 and TRBJ2-7; D is uncertain. Between the trimmed V and J ends, which lost 4 bases and 2 bases, there was a span of 6 bases. The length of the CDR3 is 12 residues. The germline gives CDR1 SEHNR, CDR2 FQNEAQ (reference sequence). The CDR3 sequence is CASSSTPYEQYF. In DNA, the CDR3 is TGTGCCAGCAGCTCTACCCCCTACGAGCAGTACTTC.

This clonotype was detected only a few times. The chain combines TRBV4-1 with TRBJ2-3; D may be TRBD1 (6 bases). V was trimmed by 2 bases and J by 0 bases, leaving 18 bases between them. Per the germline V gene, CDR1 is MGHRA and CDR2 is YSYEKL. The CDR3 is 18 residues long. The CDR3 sequence is CASSQQRAGVSSTDTQYF. DNA for the CDR3: TGCGCCAGCAGCCAACAACGGGCAGGGGTTAGTAGCACAGATACGCAGTATTTT.

The chain links TRBV9 to TRBJ2-5; perhaps TRBD2 as D (5 bases). CDR1 is SGDLS, CDR2 YYNGEE, per germline. The CDR3 covers 15 residues. Trimming took 0 bases from V and 1 from J, leaving 10 bases between them. Written as DNA, the CDR3 is TGTGCCAGCAGCGTAGCTCGGGGTCCCCAAGAGACCCAGTACTTC. Its protein product is CASSVARGPQETQYF.

V is TRBV27 and J is TRBJ2-2; 12 bases fit TRBD2. The CDR3 length is 15 residues. CDR1 and CDR2 from the germline V gene are MNHEY and SMNVEV (reference sequence). Unmatched junction bases numbered 3, after V lost 4 bases and J lost 6 bases. The CDR3 reads CASSSASGGAGELFF. The DNA for the CDR3 is TGTGCCAGCAGTTCGGCTAGCGGGGGGGCCGGGGAGCTGTTTTTT.

The rearrangement joins TRBV29-1 to TRBJ1-3, with D unresolved. V was clipped by 0 bases and J by 0 bases, with 9 bases between them. The CDR3 extends over 15 amino acids. The germline V gene has CDR1 SQVTM and CDR2 ANQGSEA. The CDR3 coding sequence is TGCAGCGTTGAAGACCCTAGCGACTCTGGAAACACCATATATTTT. This codes for CSVEDPSDSGNTIYF.

The chain couples TRBV29-1 to TRBJ1-1; 10 bases agree with TRBD1. The V and J ends lost 1 base and 6 bases, in that order; junction bases with no gene match: 11. Germline-derived CDR1 and CDR2 are SQVTM and ANQGSEA. This CDR3 has 16 residues. Here the CDR3 reads CSVEGRGGQGMAEAFF. DNA of the CDR3: TGCAGCGTTGAAGGAAGAGGGGGACAGGGGATGGCTGAAGCTTTCTTT. Drawing the rest from reference TRBV29-1 and TRBJ1-1, the complete variable domain is SAVISQKPSRDICQRGTSLTIQCQVDSQVTMMFWYRQQPGQSLTLIATANQGSEATYESGFVIDKFPISRPNLTFSTLTVSNMSPEDSSIYLCSVEGRGGQGMAEAFFGQGTRLTVV.

Written as DNA, the CDR3 is TGTGCCAGCAGTCCAACTGTGGGCGGGTGGACTGAAGCTTTCTTT. Translation: CASSPTVGGWTEAFF. This chain joins TRBV27 and TRBJ1-1; D is uncertain. In germline, CDR1 is MNHEY, CDR2 SMNVEV (reference sequence). This CDR3 has 15 residues. V lost 5 bases to trimming and J lost 5 bases, with 18 bases between them.

The chain has TRBV13 and TRBJ2-5; 11 bases agree with TRBD2. The ends lost 5 bases at V and 4 bases at J; junction bases unmatched: 6. The CDR3 spans 15 residues. Germline V lookup: CDR1 PRHDT, CDR2 FYEKMQ (reference sequence). This chain's CDR3 is CASSLAGGFGETQYF. CDR3 coding DNA: TGTGCCAGCAGCCTAGCGGGGGGTTTTGGAGAGACCCAGTACTTC. The full variable domain, in which reference TRBV13 and TRBJ2-5 provide the parts outside the CDR3, is AAGVIQSPRHLIKEKRETATLKCYPIPRHDTVYWYQQGPGQDPQFLISFYEKMQSDKGSIPDRFSAQQFSDYHSELNMSSLELGDSALYFCASSLAGGFGETQYFGPGTRLLVL.

This clonotype was seen repeatedly, ten times or more. The rearrangement links TRBV29-1 to TRBJ2-7; TRBD1 might be the D (5 bases). Between the trimmed V and J ends, which lost 4 bases and 6 bases, there was a span of 19 bases. The CDR3 covers 14 residues. The germline CDR1 and CDR2 sequences are SQVTM and ANQGSEA. In nucleotides, the CDR3 is TGCAGCGTTGCCCCGGAGCCTTCTAGGGGCGAGCAGTACTTC. Translating it yields CSVAPEPSRGEQYF.

A few counts support this clonotype. The V gene is TRBV28, the J gene TRBJ2-1, with 13 positions matching TRBD2. This CDR3 has 13 residues. CDR1 is MDHEN and CDR2 is SYDVKM in the germline V gene. Trimming took 11 bases from V and 9 from J; bases not matched to a gene: 7. CDR3 loop: CALGLAGVGEQFF. As DNA, the CDR3 is TGTGCCTTAGGACTAGCGGGAGTTGGTGAGCAGTTCTTC.

The chain links TRBV12-3 or TRBV12-4 to TRBJ1-5; perhaps TRBD1 as D (5 bases). This CDR3 is 16 amino acids long. The V gene lost 5 bases and the J gene lost 0 bases, with 14 bases spanning the gap. CDR3 in amino acids: CASSQQDGFSNQPQHF. The DNA of the CDR3 is TGTGCCAGCAGTCAACAGGACGGATTTAGCAATCAGCCCCAGCATTTT.

This clonotype was detected only a few times. CDR3 DNA sequence: TGTGCCATCAGTGAAGTCGGCAACAGAGTTTACGAGCAGTACTTC. Amino acids: CAISEVGNRVYEQYF. The chain is built from TRBV10-3 and TRBJ2-7; D not resolved. From germline, CDR1 is ENHRY and CDR2 SYGVKD. The CDR3 extends over 15 amino acids. Trimming took off 3 bases at V and 4 bases at J, with 16 bases between the two ends.

This chain uses TRBV7-9 with TRBJ2-7, with D possibly TRBD1 on 6 matching bases. CDR3 length equals 17 residues. Germline V lookup: CDR1 SEHNR, CDR2 FQNEAQ (reference sequence). Trimming cost V 5 bases and J 2 bases, with 22 bases left between them. DNA of the CDR3: TGTGCCAGCAGCACATCAGACTCACAGGGTTCGCCCTACGAGCAGTACGTC. Its protein product is CASSTSDSQGSPYEQYV.

About this clonotype itself: One end of the junction is discordant with germline, which a read error may explain. This chain uses TRBV20-1 with TRBJ1-1; D is undetermined. Germline V gene lookup returns CDR1 DFQATT and CDR2 SNEGSKA (reference sequence). The CDR3 runs to 8 residues. DNA of the CDR3: TGCAGTGCTAGAGACCAGCCTTTT. It translates to CSARDQPF.

V and J are TRBV11-2 and TRBJ2-1; D uncertain. CDR1 SGHAT and CDR2 FQNNGV come from the germline V gene. V was pared by 0 bases and J by 8 bases, with 11 bases between. The CDR3 runs 14 residues. CDR3: CASSLDGGGDEQFF. DNA for the CDR3: TGTGCCAGCAGCTTAGATGGTGGTGGGGATGAGCAGTTCTTC.

This sequence joins TRBV15 and TRBJ2-5, with TRBD2 matching 10 bases. The V segment lost 3 bases and the J segment 5 bases; nucleotides outside the gene matches: 9. The germline V gene has CDR1 LNHNV and CDR2 YYDKDF (reference sequence). The CDR3 is 16 residues long. As DNA, the CDR3 is TGTGCCACCAGCAGGCTAGCGGGAGCGCCAATGGAGACCCAGTACTTC. This gives the protein CATSRLAGAPMETQYF. Using reference TRBV15 and TRBJ2-5 for the parts outside the CDR3, the full variable domain is DAMVIQNPRYQVTQFGKPVTLSCSQTLNHNVMYWYQQKSSQAPKLLFHYYDKDFNNEADTPDNFQSRRPNTSFCFLDIRSPGLGDTAMYLCATSRLAGAPMETQYFGPGTRLLVL.

This clonotype was recorded a few times. The chain joins TRBV29-1 to TRBJ2-3; TRBD2 agrees at 10 bases. Germline CDR1 reads SQVTM; CDR2 reads ANQGSEA. V shed 4 bases and J 2 bases; nucleotides not matched to a gene: 9. This CDR3 is 16 amino acids long. CDR3 DNA: TGCAGCGTTGGAGGACTAGCGGAGCAAATCACAGATACGCAGTATTTT. As protein: CSVGGLAEQITDTQYF.

This clonotype was recorded many times. The chain carries TRBV5-1 and TRBJ1-2, with a tentative D call TRBD1 (6 bases). CDR3 length equals 15 residues. Germline CDR1 and CDR2: SGHRS and YFSETQ. V was clipped by 0 bases and J by 7 bases, with 16 bases between them. The CDR3 nucleotides are TGCGCCAGCAGCTTGGGCGTACAGGGAGTCTCTGGCTACACCTTC. This translates into CASSLGVQGVSGYTF.

This chain connects TRBV11-2 to TRBJ1-1; no clear D. Trimming shortened V by 0 bases and J by 10 bases, and 18 bases separated the two germline ends. This CDR3 comprises 15 residues. The germline V gene encodes CDR1 SGHAT and CDR2 FQNNGV. The CDR3 nucleotides read TGTGCCAGCAGCTTAGATCCAGGCAGCCTAACGGGAGCTTTCTTT. This encodes CASSLDPGSLTGAFF.

This clonotype has a handful of counts. J is TRBJ2-7 and V is TRBV5-6, with D hard to call. Germline V gene lookup returns CDR1 SGHDT and CDR2 YYEEEE. V was pared by 2 bases and J by 0 bases, with 6 bases between. CDR3 size: 13 residues. For the CDR3, the DNA is TGTGCCAGCAGCTTAGCCTACTCCTACGAGCAGTACTTC. Translating it yields CASSLAYSYEQYF.

This clonotype was recorded at least ten times. The rearrangement uses TRBV29-1 and TRBJ2-1; D gene unclear. The germline V gene encodes CDR1 SQVTM and CDR2 ANQGSEA. Trimming removed 4 bases at V and 4 bases at J, with 11 bases between. This CDR3 has 13 residues. Here the CDR3 DNA reads TGCAGCGTTGGGTCTGTTGGGTACAATGAGCAGTTCTTC. This sequence encodes CSVGSVGYNEQFF.

This clonotype occurred once. The chain combines TRBV18 with TRBJ2-7; 11 positions match TRBD2. The CDR3 runs 15 residues. Germline V gene sequence: CDR1 KGHSH, CDR2 LQKENI. V shed 3 bases, J shed 2 bases, and the junction held 3 bases outside the gene matches. The CDR3 DNA follows: TGTGCCAGCTCACCTTCTAGCGGGAGGACCTACGAGCAGTACTTC. Translated: CASSPSSGRTYEQYF.

The chain is built from TRBV7-6 and TRBJ2-1, with 14 positions matching TRBD2. CDR1 and CDR2 from the germline V gene are SGHVS and FNYEAQ. After removal of 5 bases from V and 7 bases from J, the junction contained 7 bases not matched to a gene. This CDR3 is 16 amino acids long. CDR3 region: CASSTGLAGGGNEQFF. CDR3 DNA sequence: TGTGCCAGCAGCACCGGACTAGCGGGAGGAGGGAATGAGCAGTTCTTC.

This clonotype appeared a few times. The chain links TRBV14 to TRBJ2-2; a weak D match, TRBD1 (6 bases). CDR1 SGHDN and CDR2 FVKESK come from the germline V gene. V shed 3 bases and J shed 4 bases, with 18 bases lying between them. This CDR3 spans 17 amino acids. CDR3 bases: TGTGCCAGCAGCCAGGCACAGGGCGAGAAGAGCACCGGGGAGCTGTTTTTT. Amino acids: CASSQAQGEKSTGELFF.

This clonotype was seen a handful of times. V is TRBV5-6 and J is TRBJ1-1; D remains ambiguous. This CDR3 contains 13 residues. With 6 bases removed from V and 8 bases from J, the gap between germline ends came to 17 bases. Germline V gene lookup returns CDR1 SGHDT and CDR2 YYEEEE. CDR3 loop: CASTGEVRTEAFF. The CDR3 region has the DNA TGTGCCAGCACCGGGGAGGTTAGAACAGAAGCTTTCTTT.